The clone carrying this T cell receptor beta chain was recorded a few times. Its antigen remains unidentified. Trimming removed 8 bases at V and 3 bases at J, with 13 bases between. The CDR3 runs 13 residues. The germline V gene encodes CDR1 MDHEN and CDR2 SYDVKM. This sample was taken from a study of shared clonotypes between healthy human individuals. Only in-frame clones appear in the TCRdb table, and some are missing; sequencing was by immunoSEQ multiplex PCR. The data show approximately 710,000 clones, 80% to 95% seen once. Findings of the study overall: Clonotype sharing among the donors was expected to vary with sequencing depth. Naive CD4 clonotype sharing across a few donors was around 5%. Among non-shared clonotypes, generation probabilities were lower than among those shared by all four donors.

The sequenced sample consisted of memory CD8+ T cells from PBMCs. This sample's subset: CD45RO+ cells pooled with CCR7-negative TemRA cells. The clonotype was recovered from a man aged 18 to 35 in good health. Some clones in this sample may be carry-over from other donors' samples. The chain has TRBV28 and TRBJ1-2, with D possibly TRBD1 on 6 matching bases. In nucleotides, the CDR3 is TGTGCCAGCGTACAGGGAAGTGACTATGGCTACACCTTC. Protein product: CASVQGSDYGYTF.